Shown below are 7 T cell receptor beta chains from a single sample sequenced in a study of CD8 T cells in ankylosing spondylitis. Using its own MiXCR run on the 5' RACE reads, TCRdb lists one record per CDR3 protein. The sample includes about 140,000 distinct CDR3 sequences, 25% to 35% of them seen just once. Source material: synovial fluid, either unsorted or a sorted T cell fraction (not recorded which). These receptor sequences come from a male donor with ankylosing spondylitis.

The CDR3 sequence is CASSQASSGRSEQYF. The CDR3 bases are TGTGCCAGCAGCCAAGCGAGTAGCGGGAGGTCCGAGCAGTACTTC. V and J are TRBV14 and TRBJ2-7; 10 nucleotides align to TRBD2. Germline V gene data show CDR1 as SGHDN and CDR2 as FVKESK. CDR3 length equals 15 residues. V dropped 1 base and J dropped 6; count of bases not matched to a gene: 6.

A word on this clonotype: One end of the junction does not line up with germline, which may come from a read error. This chain links TRBV10-3 with TRBJ1-3; D ambiguous. Germline-derived CDR1 and CDR2 are ENHRY and SYGVKD. The CDR3 is made up of 11 amino acids. CDR3 in amino acids: CAISEFGQSKF. The CDR3 DNA sequence: TGTGCCATCAGTGAGTTCGGCCAGTCTAAGTTT.

Remarks on this clonotype: One end of the junction is discordant with germline, which a read error may explain. The V and J genes are TRBV20-1 and TRBJ1-5; D is unresolved. This CDR3 region has 12 residues. The germline gives CDR1 DFQATT, CDR2 SNEGSKA (reference sequence). CDR3 nucleotide sequence: TGCAGTGCCAGAGAATCCCGTCAGCCCCAGCATTTT. This gives the protein CSARESRQPQHF.

This clonotype was counted at least ten times. The V gene is TRBV14, the J gene TRBJ2-7; no reliable D call. CDR3 size: 14 residues. V lost 2 bases and J lost 5, with 13 bases in between. Germline lookup yields CDR1 SGHDN and CDR2 FVKESK. For the CDR3, the DNA is TGTGCCAGCAGCCAATTAGGGTGGGCCAACGAGCAGTACTTC. Translating it yields CASSQLGWANEQYF.

J is TRBJ2-7 and V is TRBV4-1, with D perhaps given as TRBD1 or TRBD2 (5 bases each). Between the trimmed V and J ends, which lost 1 base and 3 bases, there was a span of 13 bases. The CDR3 is 15 residues long. From germline, CDR1 is MGHRA and CDR2 YSYEKL. CDR3 region: CASSQASGRSYEQYF. The CDR3 DNA sequence: TGCGCCAGCAGCCAAGCGTCGGGACGGAGCTACGAGCAGTACTTC.

This chain links TRBV2 with TRBJ2-7, with 8 bases lining up with TRBD2. This CDR3 contains 13 residues. V lost 8 bases, J lost 2 bases, and 5 bases stayed unmatched. Looked up from germline, CDR1 is SNHLY and CDR2 is FYNNEI. The CDR3 is CASGGGTTYEQYF. The CDR3, as DNA: TGTGCCAGCGGCGGGGGGACCACCTACGAGCAGTACTTC.

The chain combines TRBV6-6 with TRBJ1-2, with unresolved D. V was pared by 0 bases and J by 6 bases, with 8 bases between. Germline V CDR1 and CDR2: MNHNY, SVGAGI (reference sequence). This CDR3 is built from 13 residues. The CDR3: CASSYSAGNGYTF. The CDR3 DNA reads as TGTGCCAGCAGTTACTCGGCAGGAAATGGCTACACCTTC.